These T cell receptor beta chains were read from a single sample in a study of T cells in Graves' hyperthyroidism and ophthalmopathy. Using its own MiXCR run on the multiplex PCR reads, TCRdb lists one record per CDR3 protein. The sample records more than 450,000 distinct CDR3 sequences, roughly 21% being singletons. The source material was blood. The source of these receptors is a man aged 40-49 years with Graves' ophthalmopathy. CDR3s include the opening cysteine and the closing phenylalanine or tryptophan. Fields, in order: clone size, D gene, V gene, J gene, CDR3 length, CDR3 DNA, CDR3 protein. The D gene is left open where the match is weak. Clone size is not always given. Where it is, it says once, few, many or a class for expanded clones.

-	-	TRBV7-2	TRBJ1-1	14	TGTGCCAGCAGCCTTCGACAGGAGGACACTGAAGCTTTCTTT	CASSLRQEDTEAFF
few	TRBD1	TRBV11-1	TRBJ2-7	14	TGTGCCAGCAGCCAATTACAGGGGGCGTACGAGCAGTACTTC	CASSQLQGAYEQYF
-	-	TRBV15	TRBJ2-5	15	TGTGCCACCAGCAGAGATAGGGTGTACCAAGAGACCCAGTACTTC	CATSRDRVYQETQYF
-	-	TRBV28	TRBJ1-4	14	TGTGCCAGCAGTCCGCCGTTGGGGGTCGGAAAATTGTTTTTT	CASSPPLGVGKLFF
many	-	TRBV30	TRBJ2-7	15	TGTGCCTGGAGTGTACGACAGAGGACGGGATACGAGCAGTACTTC	CAWSVRQRTGYEQYF
few	-	TRBV6-2/TRBV6-3	TRBJ1-1	14	TGTGCCAGCAGCGCAAGGTTGGGAAACACTGAAGCTTTCTTT	CASSARLGNTEAFF
many	TRBD1	TRBV2	TRBJ1-6	14	TGTGCCAGCAGCACCGGGACAGATGGATCACCCCTCCACTTT	CASSTGTDGSPLHF
few	-	TRBV20-1	TRBJ2-7	14	TGCAGTGCTTTCCGGCCCCATAGCAGGGGCGAGCAGTACTTC	CSAFRPHSRGEQYF
few	TRBD1	TRBV5-6	TRBJ1-2	17	TGTGCCAGCAGCTTGCTTAGTACAGGGGCCGCAGCTTATGGCTACACCTTC	CASSLLSTGAAAYGYTF
-	-	TRBV18	TRBJ2-7	13	TGTGCCAGCTCACCATCCAGGAACTACGAGCAGTACTTC	CASSPSRNYEQYF
few	TRBD2	TRBV7-8	TRBJ2-1	16	TGTGCCAGCAACGGACGAGGACTAGCGGGGGGATATGAGCAGTTCTTC	CASNGRGLAGGYEQFF
few	-	TRBV27	TRBJ2-5	16	TGTGCCAGCAGTGGCAACAGGTGGTCCGTCGGGGAGACCCAGTACTTC	CASSGNRWSVGETQYF
many	TRBD2	TRBV5-1	TRBJ2-1	15	TGCGCCAGCAGCTTGGCCCGGGAGGGCTACAATGAGCAGTTCTTC	CASSLAREGYNEQFF
once	-	TRBV4-3	TRBJ2-5	16	TGCGCCAGCAGCCAAGAAGACGCCAGAAGACAAGAGACCCAGTACTTC	CASSQEDARRQETQYF
few	-	TRBV9	TRBJ2-1	15	TGTGCCAGCAGCAGGGGGGGGGGAATTAGGGATGAGCAGTTCTTC	CASSRGGGIRDEQFF
-	-	TRBV20-1	TRBJ1-2	14	TGCAGTGCTAGACCCGGGGGCAGTAACTATGGCTACACCTTC	CSARPGGSNYGYTF
few	TRBD1	TRBV5-8	TRBJ2-5	16	TGTGCCAGCACCCCGGGACAGGGCCTCTACCAAGAGACCCAGTACTTC	CASTPGQGLYQETQYF
few	TRBD2	TRBV20-1	TRBJ2-7	20	TGCAGTGCTAGCGGAGGACTAGCGGGAGGCACGTCGATTAGCTCCTACGAGCAGTACTTC	CSASGGLAGGTSISSYEQYF
many	-	TRBV20-1	TRBJ1-1	13	TGCAGTGCTAAACAACCAAGAGGCACTGAAGCTTTCTTT	CSAKQPRGTEAFF
-	-	TRBV18	TRBJ2-7	15	TGTGCCAGCTCACCCTTACAGGGACCGGCGTACGAGCAGTACTTC	CASSPLQGPAYEQYF
few	-	TRBV29-1	TRBJ1-2	11	TGCAGCGTTGATTCCGGGTATGGCTACACCTTC	CSVDSGYGYTF
few	TRBD1	TRBV6-9	TRBJ2-2	18	TGTGCCAGCAGTTATACCCCCTACAGGGGACGCGACACCGGGGAGCTGATTTTT	CASSYTPYRGRDTGELIF
many	TRBD1	TRBV11-2	TRBJ2-7	15	TGTGCCAGCAGCCGTACTAAGGACAGGGCCTACGAGCAGTACTTC	CASSRTKDRAYEQYF
few	-	TRBV7-9	TRBJ2-1	16	TGTGCCAGCAGCTTAGCAGGGGGGGAACCCTACAATGAGCAGTTCTTC	CASSLAGGEPYNEQFF
many	-	TRBV6-1	TRBJ2-3	16	TGTGCCAGCAGTTTCCACCAGGGGGGTCCATTTGATACGCAGTATTTT	CASSFHQGGPFDTQYF
many	-	TRBV15	TRBJ2-7	13	TGTGCCACCAGCAGGGGGACAAATTACGAGCAGTACTTC	CATSRGTNYEQYF
many	-	TRBV18	TRBJ1-1	15	TGTGCCAGCTCACCACCCGGGCAGGGTATCACTGAAGCTTTCTTT	CASSPPGQGITEAFF
-	TRBD1	TRBV20-1	TRBJ2-2	18	TGCAGTGCTACAAACCTACAGAGGGGGCGCGGTGGCACCGGGGAGCTGTTTTTT	CSATNLQRGRGGTGELFF
few	-	TRBV4-1	TRBJ1-1	16	TGCGCCAGCAGCCAATTTACCCGACAGCGGGGCACTGAAGCTTTCTTT	CASSQFTRQRGTEAFF
few	-	TRBV5-1	TRBJ2-7	14	TGCGCCAGCAGTCCCGGTTCAGGGGCCTACGAGCAGTACTTC	CASSPGSGAYEQYF
-	-	TRBV3-1	TRBJ1-3	14	TGTGCCAGCGGCCGACGTAGCTCTGGAAACACCATATATTTT	CASGRRSSGNTIYF
few	TRBD2	TRBV2	TRBJ2-5	14	TGTGCCAGCAGACCCGAGGTAGCGGGAGAGACCCAGTACTTC	CASRPEVAGETQYF
many	-	TRBV28	TRBJ1-5	15	TGTGCCAGCACCTCAAGGGGGGTTGGCAATCAGCCCCAGCATTTT	CASTSRGVGNQPQHF
-	TRBD2	TRBV20-1	TRBJ2-5	12	TGCAGTGCTAGACTAGCGGGGCAGACCCAGTACTTC	CSARLAGQTQYF
many	TRBD1	TRBV7-2	TRBJ1-6	15	TGTGCCAGCAGCCGGGACAGCTCCTATAATTCACCCCTCCACTTT	CASSRDSSYNSPLHF
few	-	TRBV30	TRBJ2-7	11	TGTGCCTGGAGTGCGAAGACCGAGCAGTACTTC	CAWSAKTEQYF
few	TRBD1	TRBV12-3/TRBV12-4	TRBJ2-2	16	TGTGCCAGCAGGTTAACGGGACAGGGCAACACCGGGGAGCTGTTTTTT	CASRLTGQGNTGELFF
-	-	TRBV7-6	TRBJ2-1	20	TGTGCCAGCAGCTTAGTAGTAGCCCTTCCCGGGACCCCCTCCTACAATGAGCAGTTCTTC	CASSLVVALPGTPSYNEQFF
-	TRBD1	TRBV7-9	TRBJ2-3	16	TGTGCCAGCAGCAAACCGACAGGGGGCCGCACAGATACGCAGTATTTT	CASSKPTGGRTDTQYF
-	-	TRBV20-1	TRBJ1-4	16	TGCAGTGCTAGAGGACCCCAGGGAGGTTATGCCGGGAAACTGTTTTTT	CSARGPQGGYAGKLFF
-	-	TRBV6-1	TRBJ1-6	13	TGTGCCAGCAGGGTAGAAGGCGGTTCACCCCTCCACTTT	CASRVEGGSPLHF
-	-	TRBV2	TRBJ1-5	13	TGTGCCAGCACGGCGGGGGGTCCGCAGCCCCAGCATTTT	CASTAGGPQPQHF
many	-	TRBV12-3/TRBV12-4	TRBJ2-5	15	TGTGCCAGCAGTTTATACAGGGAGAGGATGAAGACCCAGTACTTC	CASSLYRERMKTQYF
-	TRBD1	TRBV30	TRBJ1-4	21	TGTGCCTGGAGCCCTAGCTTTGGGGACAGGGGTTTTAACCCATCTAATGAAAAACTGTTTTTT	CAWSPSFGDRGFNPSNEKLFF
few	TRBD2	TRBV7-3	TRBJ2-3	16	TGTGCCAGCAGCCCAGGACTAGCGGGGGAGGTCGAAGGTCGGTATTTT	CASSPGLAGEVEGRYF
many	TRBD1	TRBV2	TRBJ2-7	15	TGTGCCAGCAGTTTTGGACAGGGGGCGGGCTACGAGCAGTACTTC	CASSFGQGAGYEQYF
many	-	TRBV27	TRBJ2-5	13	TGTGCCAGCAGTTTAACATTGACAGAGACCCAGTACTTC	CASSLTLTETQYF
many	TRBD1	TRBV6-1	TRBJ1-5	19	TGTGCCAGCAGTCACCCTACGACAGGGGCCCTAAATAGCAATCAGCCCCAGCATTTT	CASSHPTTGALNSNQPQHF
many	-	TRBV7-9	TRBJ2-1	15	TGTGCCAGCAGACGGGGGCCGGGCGGGGGATATGAGCAGTTCTTC	CASRRGPGGGYEQFF